What follows are 14 T cell receptor beta chains derived from one specimen sequenced in a study of beta chain features in type 1 diabetes. All of the isolated RNA was reverse transcribed, so expressed TCRB transcripts were sequenced. Profiling relied on immunoSEQ multiplex PCR, and the TCRdb table lists in-frame clones only, not all of them. The data contain over 700,000 clones, 15% to 20% of them singletons. Sequencing input: naive CD4+ T cells from blood. These receptors were collected from a woman under 30 in good health.

DNA of the CDR3: TGTGCCAGCAGCTTTAAAAGCGGGAGAAGAAATGAGCAGTTCTTC. Protein sequence: CASSFKSGRRNEQFF. The chain employs TRBV7-9 and TRBJ2-1; 8 bases are a match to TRBD2. Germline CDR1 and CDR2: SEHNR and FQNEAQ (reference sequence). V was clipped by 3 bases and J by 7 bases; unmatched bases: 8. The CDR3 loop spans 15 amino acids.

The chain has TRBV7-9 and TRBJ1-2, with D unclear. Germline CDR1 is SEHNR and CDR2 is FQNEAQ (reference sequence). V was clipped by 3 bases and J by 5 bases, with 13 bases between them. The CDR3 runs to 14 residues. CDR3 region: CASSFSRKPYGYTF. CDR3 coding DNA: TGTGCCAGCAGCTTTTCCCGGAAACCATATGGCTACACCTTC.

Many counts were recorded for this clone. The genes are TRBV19 and TRBJ1-1; D is uncertain. CDR1 and CDR2 from the germline V gene are LNHDA and SQIVND (reference sequence). This CDR3 is 11 amino acids long. V was clipped by 7 bases and J by 5 bases, with 8 bases between them. CDR3 DNA: TGTGCCAGTATCGGGTTGACTGAAGCTTTCTTT. Translated, it gives CASIGLTEAFF.

The chain couples TRBV6-1 to TRBJ2-1; no reliable D call. The CDR3 sequence is 14 residues long. Germline values: CDR1 MNHNS, CDR2 SASEGT. Trimming stripped 3 bases from V and 4 bases from J, with 10 bases between. The CDR3 spells CASSDQARYNEQFF. The CDR3 DNA follows: TGTGCCAGCAGTGATCAGGCCAGGTACAATGAGCAGTTCTTC.

The chain has TRBV7-9 and TRBJ2-6; D remains ambiguous. The germline V gene has CDR1 SEHNR and CDR2 FQNEAQ (reference sequence). Trimming took 1 base from V and 9 from J, leaving 4 bases between them. The CDR3 has 12 residues. CDR3 loop: CASSLELNVLTF. The CDR3 DNA reads TGTGCCAGCAGCTTAGAACTCAACGTCCTGACTTTC.

The V gene is TRBV28, the J gene TRBJ1-5, with a tentative D call TRBD1 (6 bases). The V end lost 5 bases, the J end lost 6 bases, and 20 bases lay between the germline ends. The CDR3 runs 16 residues. Germline loops: CDR1 MDHEN, CDR2 SYDVKM. CDR3 in amino acids: CASSTFTGSLGQPQHF. CDR3 nucleotides: TGTGCCAGCAGTACATTCACAGGGTCGTTAGGTCAGCCCCAGCATTTT.

The chain has TRBV4-2 and TRBJ1-1; 7 bases agree with TRBD1. CDR1 and CDR2 from the germline V gene are LGHNA and YNFKEQ. CDR3 size: 15 residues. The junction had 5 bases not matched to a gene; V was cut back by 4 bases and J by 0 bases. The CDR3 DNA sequence: TGTGCCAGCAGCCTGCCACAGGGGATGAACACTGAAGCTTTCTTT. Amino acids: CASSLPQGMNTEAFF.

V and J are TRBV2 and TRBJ1-5; 10 bases agree with TRBD1. V lost 7 bases and J lost 2; bases outside the gene matches: 2. The V gene's germline CDR1 is SNHLY and CDR2 FYNNEI. CDR3 length equals 14 residues. The CDR3 nucleotides read TGTGCCAGCACAGGGACAGGGGGCAATCAGCCCCAGCATTTT. It codes for CASTGTGGNQPQHF.

This chain connects TRBV2 to TRBJ2-1; 7 bases map to TRBD2. The CDR3 spans 15 residues. The V segment lost 6 bases and the J segment 6 bases; nucleotides outside the gene matches: 11. CDR1 is SNHLY and CDR2 is FYNNEI in the germline V gene. Here the CDR3 reads CASRFERGIINEQFF. CDR3 in DNA: TGTGCCAGCAGATTTGAGCGGGGAATCATCAATGAGCAGTTCTTC.

The table lists this clone with a few counts. The chain couples TRBV18 to TRBJ2-5, with D hard to call. V was pared by 2 bases and J by 1 base, with 17 bases between. Germline CDR1 KGHSH, CDR2 LQKENI. This CDR3 has 17 residues. In DNA, the CDR3 is TGTGCCAGCTCACCAATGGTGTTGACGACGACCCAAGAGACCCAGTACTTC. This translates into CASSPMVLTTTQETQYF.

This sequence joins TRBV11-2 and TRBJ2-1, with TRBD1 identical over 7 bases. The V segment lost 7 bases and the J segment 4 bases; nucleotides outside the gene matches: 4. Looked up from germline, CDR1 is SGHAT and CDR2 is FQNNGV. CDR3 size: 13 residues. DNA for the CDR3: TGTGCCAGCAACCTGGACAGGTACAATGAGCAGTTCTTC. This translates into CASNLDRYNEQFF.

The chain joins TRBV15 to TRBJ1-5; D remains ambiguous. CDR1 and CDR2 from the germline V gene are LNHNV and YYDKDF (reference sequence). This CDR3 comprises 15 residues. Trimming took off 1 base at V and 9 bases at J, with 16 bases between the two ends. In DNA form, the CDR3 reads TGTGCCACCAGCAGAGGACACCGGGAGACCTGGCCCCAGCATTTT. Its protein product is CATSRGHRETWPQHF.

The chain employs TRBV7-2 and TRBJ2-3; the D gene could be TRBD1 or TRBD2 (5 bases each). Germline V gives CDR1 SGHTA, CDR2 FQGNSA. V lost 4 bases and J lost 11, with 25 bases in between. CDR3 length equals 16 residues. The CDR3 spells CASSSPGAGPPREQYF. The DNA of the CDR3 is TGTGCCAGCAGCTCCCCCGGGGCGGGCCCACCTCGGGAGCAGTATTTT.

Only a few counts were recorded for this clone. This sequence joins TRBV6-6 and TRBJ2-7; tentative D call: TRBD1 (6 bases). The CDR3 has 14 amino acids. In germline, CDR1 is MNHNY, CDR2 SVGAGI (reference sequence). V gave up 6 bases and J gave up 1 base, with 13 bases separating them. CDR3 region: CASRSDGQSYEQYF. CDR3 sequence (DNA): TGTGCCAGCAGGTCGGACGGACAGTCCTACGAGCAGTACTTC.